This T cell receptor (beta chain) was identified during a study of CD8 T cells in Susac syndrome. Findings and caveats of the study: TCR sequencing and HLA analysis covered a relatively small number of individuals.

This clonotype was seen a single time. Its antigen is unknown. Sequencing targeted TCR beta in blood CD8+ and CD4+ T cells. Negative isolation yielded the CD8+ and CD4+ T cells, while FACS enriched the TEMRA cells. V lost 4 bases, J lost 5 bases, and 10 bases stayed unmatched. The CDR3 has 15 residues. Reverse transcription used roughly 0.45 to 1 ug RNA and random hexamers. By means of immunoSEQ multiplex PCR, TCR beta CDR3 spanning 54 Vbeta and 13 Jbeta underwent amplification. TCRdb reprocessed the immunoSEQ multiplex PCR reads via MiXCR and lists one record per CDR3 protein. The table includes around 79,000 distinct CDR3 sequences, around 96% detected once.

The clonotype comes from a human donor with multiple sclerosis. The rearrangement uses TRBV23-1 and TRBJ1-2; 7 bases match TRBD1. TRBV23-1 is an ORF, with its function uncertain. Sequences were obtained from CD8+ T cells from PBMCs. CDR3 in amino acids: CASSPPLPGGYGYTF. In DNA, the CDR3 is TGCGCCAGCAGTCCCCCCCTGCCAGGGGGGTATGGCTACACCTTC.